One and the same sample provided the 17 T cell receptor beta chains below, sequenced in a study of blood T cell repertoires in COVID-19. The table came from immunoSEQ multiplex PCR; TCRdb's copy has only in-frame clones and leaves some out. The top ten hold more than 4.5% of the sample, which has about 220,000 clones, 80% to 90% seen once. The sequenced sample consisted of peripheral blood. Receptors were obtained from a woman in her sixties or seventies who had recovered from COVID-19.

This clone has just a few counts. The chain uses TRBV7-2 and TRBJ1-1, with TRBD1 as a possible D gene (6 bases). Germline CDR1 is SGHTA and CDR2 is FQGNSA. CDR3 size: 14 residues. Between the trimmed V and J ends, which lost 5 bases and 4 bases, there was a span of 14 bases. CDR3 loop: CASSPTAGVTEAFF. CDR3 sequence (DNA): TGTGCCAGCAGCCCGACGGCAGGGGTCACTGAAGCTTTCTTT.

The chain combines TRBV7-2 with TRBJ2-7; tentatively, D is TRBD2 (5 bases). CDR1 and CDR2 (germline): SGHTA, FQGNSA. V shed 1 base and J shed 2 bases, with 12 bases lying between them. The CDR3 runs to 15 residues. The CDR3, as DNA: TGTGCCAGCAGCTTAGAGGCGGGCCTCCCCTACGAGCAGTACTTC. Translating gives CASSLEAGLPYEQYF.

The chain carries TRBV19 and TRBJ1-2, with TRBD1 matching 9 bases. The V gene end was trimmed by 4 bases and the J gene end by 6 bases; junction bases not matched to a gene: 6. Germline-derived CDR1 and CDR2 are LNHDA and SQIVND (reference sequence). This CDR3 region has 14 residues. The CDR3 sequence is CASSTGTGFDGYTF. The DNA of the CDR3 is TGTGCCAGTAGTACCGGGACAGGGTTTGATGGCTACACCTTC.

V is TRBV2 and J is TRBJ1-2; D gene unclear. Germline-derived CDR1 and CDR2 are SNHLY and FYNNEI. V lost 4 bases and J lost 4, with 7 bases in between. The CDR3 spans 12 residues. The CDR3 sequence: CASSASPYGYTF. The DNA for the CDR3 is TGTGCCAGCAGTGCGTCCCCCTATGGCTACACCTTC.

CDR3 in DNA: TGTGCCAGCAGTTCTCACAGACTAGTTCGGGGCCGCAGCACAGATACGCAGTATTTT. Amino acids: CASSSHRLVRGRSTDTQYF. The J gene is TRBJ2-3, the V gene TRBV27; D is possibly TRBD2 (6 bases). V shed 4 bases and J shed 0 bases, with 23 bases lying between them. This CDR3 is built from 19 residues. Germline assignment: CDR1 MNHEY and CDR2 SMNVEV (reference sequence).

The rearrangement links TRBV29-1 to TRBJ1-5; possible D gene TRBD1, 6 bases. The CDR3 consists of 13 residues. Looked up from germline, CDR1 is SQVTM and CDR2 is ANQGSEA. V was cut by 5 bases and J by 4 bases, with 12 bases left in between. CDR3 protein: CSVKQGFNQPQHF. In DNA form, the CDR3 reads TGCAGCGTTAAACAGGGTTTTAATCAGCCCCAGCATTTT.

The chain couples TRBV14 to TRBJ1-1, with D possibly being TRBD1 (6 bases). Germline V CDR1 and CDR2: SGHDN, FVKESK. V was pared by 2 bases and J by 3 bases, with 7 bases between. The CDR3 runs to 13 residues. CDR3 sequence: CASSQHRDTEAFF. The CDR3 DNA sequence: TGTGCCAGCAGCCAACACAGGGACACTGAAGCTTTCTTT. The whole variable domain, remainder taken from reference TRBV14 and TRBJ1-1, is EAGVTQFPSHSVIEKGQTVTLRCDPISGHDNLYWYRRVMGKEIKFLLHFVKESKQDESGMPNNRFLAERTGGTYSTLKVQPAELEDSGVYFCASSQHRDTEAFFGQGTRLTVV.

The chain uses TRBV5-1 and TRBJ2-7; 8 bases agree with TRBD1. V dropped 0 bases and J dropped 3; count of bases not matched to a gene: 2. CDR1 and CDR2 from the germline V gene are SGHRS and YFSETQ. The CDR3 covers 14 residues. The CDR3 DNA follows: TGCGCCAGCAGCTTGGCCGGGACAGGCTACGAGCAGTACTTC. Translating it yields CASSLAGTGYEQYF.

The V call is TRBV7-2, the J call TRBJ2-5, with a tentative D call TRBD2 (6 bases). Germline assignment: CDR1 SGHTA and CDR2 FQGNSA. The CDR3 is made up of 15 amino acids. Trimming shortened V by 0 bases and J by 3 bases, and 11 bases separated the two germline ends. The CDR3 DNA reads TGTGCCAGCAGCTTAGCGGTGACGGGGGAAGAGACCCAGTACTTC. This translates into CASSLAVTGEETQYF.

The V and J genes are TRBV5-6 and TRBJ2-7; 8 bases align to TRBD2. The V gene end was trimmed by 4 bases and the J gene end by 9 bases; junction bases not matched to a gene: 12. Germline V gene sequence: CDR1 SGHDT, CDR2 YYEEEE. The CDR3 runs 14 residues. For the CDR3, the DNA is TGTGCCAGCAGCCCGACGGGAGGGTTCCAGGGGCAGTACTTC. Translated, it gives CASSPTGGFQGQYF.

Written as DNA, the CDR3 is TGTGCCAGCTCACCACCGGCGAATAGCGGGGCCACAGATACGCAGTATTTT. Encoded protein: CASSPPANSGATDTQYF. The chain employs TRBV18 and TRBJ2-3; 8 bases align to TRBD2. The CDR3 spans 17 residues. Trimming took 0 bases from V and 2 from J; bases not matched to a gene: 7. Per the germline V gene, CDR1 is KGHSH and CDR2 is LQKENI.

V is TRBV4-1 and J is TRBJ1-4; a weak D match, TRBD1 (5 bases). The CDR3 totals 14 residues. CDR1 is MGHRA, CDR2 YSYEKL, per germline. V was clipped by 4 bases and J by 8 bases, with 14 bases between them. The CDR3 DNA follows: TGCGCCAGCAGCCTCCTGGCGGGGGTGGAAAAACTGTTTTTT. Amino acids: CASSLLAGVEKLFF.

This clone was observed a handful of times. The chain employs TRBV18 and TRBJ1-3, with D unresolved. The CDR3 covers 15 residues. Looked up from germline, CDR1 is KGHSH and CDR2 is LQKENI. V lost 3 bases to trimming and J lost 0 bases, with 9 bases between them. The CDR3 DNA follows: TGTGCCAGCTCACCTACAGCATACTCTGGAAACACCATATATTTT. This gives the protein CASSPTAYSGNTIYF.

V gene TRBV5-1 combines with J gene TRBJ2-2; a weak D match, TRBD2 (5 bases). The CDR3 loop spans 15 amino acids. Per the germline V gene, CDR1 is SGHRS and CDR2 is YFSETQ. V lost 1 base and J 1 base, leaving 8 bases between the germline ends. CDR3 coding DNA: TGCGCCAGCAGCTTGCCGCGGGTGAACACCGGGGAGCTGTTTTTT. Translation: CASSLPRVNTGELFF.

V and J are TRBV11-2 and TRBJ2-3; D perhaps matches TRBD1 (5 bases). The CDR3 has 14 amino acids. Trimming removed 5 bases at V and 2 bases at J, with 11 bases between. CDR1 and CDR2 from the germline V gene are SGHAT and FQNNGV. CDR3 amino acids: CASSLRQTTDTQYF. CDR3 DNA sequence: TGTGCCAGCAGCCTCCGACAGACCACAGATACGCAGTATTTT.

Written as DNA, the CDR3 is TGTGCCAGCAGTTACTGGGCAGCACAAGAGACCCAGTACTTC. Protein product: CASSYWAAQETQYF. This chain links TRBV6-5 with TRBJ2-5, with no clear D. There are 14 residues in the CDR3. Deletions cut 1 base from V and 2 bases from J, with 8 bases between. Germline CDR1 reads MNHEY; CDR2 reads SVGAGI.

The chain couples TRBV6-2 or TRBV6-3 to TRBJ1-6; D might be TRBD1 (5 bases). There are 13 residues in the CDR3. The germline CDR1 and CDR2 sequences are MNHEY and SVGEGT. Deletions cut 2 bases from V and 9 bases from J, with 8 bases between. CDR3 loop: CASSYGGGSPLHF. CDR3 nucleotides: TGTGCCAGCAGTTACGGGGGAGGTTCACCCCTCCACTTT.